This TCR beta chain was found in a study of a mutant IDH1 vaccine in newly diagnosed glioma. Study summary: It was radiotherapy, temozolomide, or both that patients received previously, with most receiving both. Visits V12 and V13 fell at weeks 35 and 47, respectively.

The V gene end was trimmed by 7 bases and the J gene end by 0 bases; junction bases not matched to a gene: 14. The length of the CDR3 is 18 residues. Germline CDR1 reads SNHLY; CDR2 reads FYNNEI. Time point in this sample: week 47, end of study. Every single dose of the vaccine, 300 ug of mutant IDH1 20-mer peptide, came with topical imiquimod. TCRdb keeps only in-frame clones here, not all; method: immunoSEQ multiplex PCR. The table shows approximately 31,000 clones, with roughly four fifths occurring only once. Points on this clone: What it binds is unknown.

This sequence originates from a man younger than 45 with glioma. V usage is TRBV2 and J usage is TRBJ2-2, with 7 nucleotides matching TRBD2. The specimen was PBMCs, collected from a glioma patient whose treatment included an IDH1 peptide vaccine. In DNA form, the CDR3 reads TGTGCCAGCATCCCTCGGCGGGGTAGCGGGTCGAACACCGGGGAGCTGTTTTTT. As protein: CASIPRRGSGSNTGELFF.